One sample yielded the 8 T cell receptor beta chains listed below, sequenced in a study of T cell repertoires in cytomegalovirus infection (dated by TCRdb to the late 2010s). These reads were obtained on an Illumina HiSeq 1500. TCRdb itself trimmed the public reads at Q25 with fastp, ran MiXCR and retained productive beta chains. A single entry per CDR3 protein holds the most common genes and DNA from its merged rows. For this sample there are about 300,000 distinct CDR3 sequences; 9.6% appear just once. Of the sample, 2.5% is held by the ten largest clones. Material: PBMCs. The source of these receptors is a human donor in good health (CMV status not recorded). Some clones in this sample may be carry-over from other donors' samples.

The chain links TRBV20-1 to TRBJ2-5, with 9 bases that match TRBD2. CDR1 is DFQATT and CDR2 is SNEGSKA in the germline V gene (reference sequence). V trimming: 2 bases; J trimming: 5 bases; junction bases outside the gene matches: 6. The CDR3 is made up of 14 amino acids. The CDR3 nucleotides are TGCAGTGCTAGAAGAACTAGCGGGTTGGAGACCCAGTACTTC. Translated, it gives CSARRTSGLETQYF.

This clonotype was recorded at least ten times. CDR3 sequence: CASSQETSYGYTF. The CDR3 region has the DNA TGCGCCAGCAGTCAGGAGACGTCCTATGGCTACACCTTC. This chain uses TRBV10-1 with TRBJ1-2; no clear D gene. Germline-derived CDR1 and CDR2 are WNHNN and SYGVQD (reference sequence). The CDR3 runs to 13 residues. V gave up 5 bases and J gave up 4 bases, with 11 bases separating them.

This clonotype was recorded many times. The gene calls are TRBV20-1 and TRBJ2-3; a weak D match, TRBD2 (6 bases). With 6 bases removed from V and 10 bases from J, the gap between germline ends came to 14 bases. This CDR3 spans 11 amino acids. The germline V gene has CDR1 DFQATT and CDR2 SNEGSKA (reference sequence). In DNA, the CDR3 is TGCAGTGCCAGACTAGAGTTAGCGCAGTATTTT. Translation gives CSARLELAQYF.

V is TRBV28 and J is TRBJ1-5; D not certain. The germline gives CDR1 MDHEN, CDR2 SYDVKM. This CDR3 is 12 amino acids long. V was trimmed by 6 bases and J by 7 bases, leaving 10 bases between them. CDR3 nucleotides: TGTGCCAGCAGCATATTTAGCCAGCCCCAGCATTTT. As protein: CASSIFSQPQHF.

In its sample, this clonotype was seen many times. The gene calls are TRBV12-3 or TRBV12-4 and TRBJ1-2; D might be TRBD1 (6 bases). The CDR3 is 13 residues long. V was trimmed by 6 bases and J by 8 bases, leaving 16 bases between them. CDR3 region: CASRFSGTQGYTF. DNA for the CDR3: TGTGCCAGCAGGTTCTCCGGGACACAGGGCTACACCTTC.

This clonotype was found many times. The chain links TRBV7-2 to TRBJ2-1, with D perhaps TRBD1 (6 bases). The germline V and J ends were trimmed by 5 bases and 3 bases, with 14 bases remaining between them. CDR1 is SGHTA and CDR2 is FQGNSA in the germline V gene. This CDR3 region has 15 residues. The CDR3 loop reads CASSPGVGRYNEQFF. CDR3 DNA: TGTGCCAGCAGCCCAGGGGTCGGTCGCTACAATGAGCAGTTCTTC. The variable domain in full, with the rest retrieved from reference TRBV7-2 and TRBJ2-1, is GAGVSQSPSNKVTEKGKDVELRCDPISGHTALYWYRQSLGQGLEFLIYFQGNSAPDKSGLPSDRFSAERTGGSVSTLTIQRTQQEDSAVYLCASSPGVGRYNEQFFGPGTRLTVL.

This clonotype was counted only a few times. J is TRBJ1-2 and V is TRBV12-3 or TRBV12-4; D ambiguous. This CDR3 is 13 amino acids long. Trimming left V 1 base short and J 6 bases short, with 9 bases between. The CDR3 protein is CASSLGSSDGYTF. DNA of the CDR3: TGTGCCAGCAGTTTAGGCTCTAGTGATGGCTACACCTTC.

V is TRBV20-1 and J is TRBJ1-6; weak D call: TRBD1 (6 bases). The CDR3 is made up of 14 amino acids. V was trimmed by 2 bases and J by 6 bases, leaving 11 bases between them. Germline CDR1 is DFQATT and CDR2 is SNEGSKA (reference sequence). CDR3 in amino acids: CSARRGMGNSPLHF. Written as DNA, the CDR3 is TGCAGTGCTAGAAGGGGGATGGGTAATTCACCCCTCCACTTT.